This T cell receptor beta chain was sequenced for a study of T-cell reconstitution after alpha-beta-depleted transplantation in children. Findings of the study overall: By about two months after transplant, alpha-beta T cells reportedly arose from several hundred graft clones that had expanded. The authors attributed T-cell counts and diversity one year after transplant mostly to newly produced T cells.

A note on this clonotype: Its cognate antigen is unknown.

V dropped 0 bases and J dropped 2; count of bases not matched to a gene: 6. The germline gives CDR1 SGHRS, CDR2 YFSETQ. This CDR3 comprises 16 residues. As it was prepared, the TCRbeta library received unique molecular identifiers. TCRdb itself ran the PCR reads through MiXCR, one entry per CDR3 protein. The data contain hundreds of thousands of distinct CDR3 sequences, roughly 16% of them singletons. This chain links TRBV5-1 with TRBJ2-3; 7 positions agree with TRBD2. Sample: PBMCs, mostly from graft donor cells, taken 360 days after TCRalphabeta/CD19-depleted stem cell transplant. The receptor comes from a male patient between 2 and 15 years old who had a stem cell transplant for acute lymphoblastic leukemia, so the T cells may come from the graft donor. The CDR3 DNA reads TGCGCCAGCAGCTTGGGAGCTAGCGGTAACACAGATACGCAGTATTTT. Protein: CASSLGASGNTDTQYF.